The TCR beta chain described here comes from a study of T cells in Graves' hyperthyroidism and ophthalmopathy. Details on this clonotype: The antigen remains unidentified.

With 8 bases removed from V and 2 bases from J, the gap between germline ends came to 11 bases. This CDR3 is built from 13 residues. Germline values: CDR1 SNHLY, CDR2 FYNNEI. The study's findings and limits: A model built on 13 V-J features separated ophthalmopathy from stable hyperthyroidism. Peripheral blood also featured most of the thyroid clonotypes expanded above 0.001.

Using RNA transcripts as the source, TCR beta CDR3 regions were amplified. TCR CDR3 underwent first-round RT-PCR with the HTBI primer set. TCRdb ran MiXCR on the multiplex PCR reads and lists one entry per CDR3 protein. Of more than 500,000 distinct CDR3 sequences listed, about 15% are singletons. Uncontrolled infection, other autoimmune disease, pregnancy and lactation each barred patients from inclusion. PBMCs were derived from more than 8 ml fresh peripheral blood. Specimen: blood. The source of this sequence is a woman younger than 45 with Graves' ophthalmopathy. The chain is built from TRBV2 and TRBJ2-3; D gene ambiguous. The CDR3 coding sequence is TGTGCCAGCTCTCTGACGTTCACAGATACGCAGTATTTT. Amino acid sequence: CASSLTFTDTQYF.